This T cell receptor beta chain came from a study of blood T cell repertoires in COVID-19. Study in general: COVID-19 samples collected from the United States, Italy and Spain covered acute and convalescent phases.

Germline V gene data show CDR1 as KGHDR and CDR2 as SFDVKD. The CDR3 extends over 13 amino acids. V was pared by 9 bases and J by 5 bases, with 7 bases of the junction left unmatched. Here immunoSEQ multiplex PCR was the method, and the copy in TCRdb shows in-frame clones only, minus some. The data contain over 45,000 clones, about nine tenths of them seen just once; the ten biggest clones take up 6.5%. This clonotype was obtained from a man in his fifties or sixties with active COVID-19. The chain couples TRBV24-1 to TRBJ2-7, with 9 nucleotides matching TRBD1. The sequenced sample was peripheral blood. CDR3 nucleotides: TGTGCCACCGCCCAGGGACAGGGTAACGAGCAGTACTTC. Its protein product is CATAQGQGNEQYF.